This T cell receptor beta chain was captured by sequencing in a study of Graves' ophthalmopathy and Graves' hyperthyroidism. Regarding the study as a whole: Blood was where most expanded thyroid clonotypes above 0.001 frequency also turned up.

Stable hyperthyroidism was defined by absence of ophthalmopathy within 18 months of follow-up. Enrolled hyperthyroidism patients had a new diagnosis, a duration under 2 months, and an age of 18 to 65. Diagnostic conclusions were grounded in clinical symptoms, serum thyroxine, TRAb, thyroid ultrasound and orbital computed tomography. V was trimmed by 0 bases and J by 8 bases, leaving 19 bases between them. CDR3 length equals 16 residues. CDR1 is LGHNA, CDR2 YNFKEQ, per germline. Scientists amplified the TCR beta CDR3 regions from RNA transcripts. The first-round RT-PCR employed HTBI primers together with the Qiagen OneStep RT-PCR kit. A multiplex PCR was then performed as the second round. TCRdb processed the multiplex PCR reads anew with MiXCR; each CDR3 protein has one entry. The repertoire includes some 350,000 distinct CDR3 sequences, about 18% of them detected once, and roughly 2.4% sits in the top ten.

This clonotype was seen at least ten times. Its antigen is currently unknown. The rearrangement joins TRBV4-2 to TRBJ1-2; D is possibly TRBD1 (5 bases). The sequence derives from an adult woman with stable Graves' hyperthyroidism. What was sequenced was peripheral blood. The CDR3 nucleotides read TGTGCCAGCAGCCAAGAAACAGGTCGTGACTTGGGGGGCTACACCTTC. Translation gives CASSQETGRDLGGYTF.